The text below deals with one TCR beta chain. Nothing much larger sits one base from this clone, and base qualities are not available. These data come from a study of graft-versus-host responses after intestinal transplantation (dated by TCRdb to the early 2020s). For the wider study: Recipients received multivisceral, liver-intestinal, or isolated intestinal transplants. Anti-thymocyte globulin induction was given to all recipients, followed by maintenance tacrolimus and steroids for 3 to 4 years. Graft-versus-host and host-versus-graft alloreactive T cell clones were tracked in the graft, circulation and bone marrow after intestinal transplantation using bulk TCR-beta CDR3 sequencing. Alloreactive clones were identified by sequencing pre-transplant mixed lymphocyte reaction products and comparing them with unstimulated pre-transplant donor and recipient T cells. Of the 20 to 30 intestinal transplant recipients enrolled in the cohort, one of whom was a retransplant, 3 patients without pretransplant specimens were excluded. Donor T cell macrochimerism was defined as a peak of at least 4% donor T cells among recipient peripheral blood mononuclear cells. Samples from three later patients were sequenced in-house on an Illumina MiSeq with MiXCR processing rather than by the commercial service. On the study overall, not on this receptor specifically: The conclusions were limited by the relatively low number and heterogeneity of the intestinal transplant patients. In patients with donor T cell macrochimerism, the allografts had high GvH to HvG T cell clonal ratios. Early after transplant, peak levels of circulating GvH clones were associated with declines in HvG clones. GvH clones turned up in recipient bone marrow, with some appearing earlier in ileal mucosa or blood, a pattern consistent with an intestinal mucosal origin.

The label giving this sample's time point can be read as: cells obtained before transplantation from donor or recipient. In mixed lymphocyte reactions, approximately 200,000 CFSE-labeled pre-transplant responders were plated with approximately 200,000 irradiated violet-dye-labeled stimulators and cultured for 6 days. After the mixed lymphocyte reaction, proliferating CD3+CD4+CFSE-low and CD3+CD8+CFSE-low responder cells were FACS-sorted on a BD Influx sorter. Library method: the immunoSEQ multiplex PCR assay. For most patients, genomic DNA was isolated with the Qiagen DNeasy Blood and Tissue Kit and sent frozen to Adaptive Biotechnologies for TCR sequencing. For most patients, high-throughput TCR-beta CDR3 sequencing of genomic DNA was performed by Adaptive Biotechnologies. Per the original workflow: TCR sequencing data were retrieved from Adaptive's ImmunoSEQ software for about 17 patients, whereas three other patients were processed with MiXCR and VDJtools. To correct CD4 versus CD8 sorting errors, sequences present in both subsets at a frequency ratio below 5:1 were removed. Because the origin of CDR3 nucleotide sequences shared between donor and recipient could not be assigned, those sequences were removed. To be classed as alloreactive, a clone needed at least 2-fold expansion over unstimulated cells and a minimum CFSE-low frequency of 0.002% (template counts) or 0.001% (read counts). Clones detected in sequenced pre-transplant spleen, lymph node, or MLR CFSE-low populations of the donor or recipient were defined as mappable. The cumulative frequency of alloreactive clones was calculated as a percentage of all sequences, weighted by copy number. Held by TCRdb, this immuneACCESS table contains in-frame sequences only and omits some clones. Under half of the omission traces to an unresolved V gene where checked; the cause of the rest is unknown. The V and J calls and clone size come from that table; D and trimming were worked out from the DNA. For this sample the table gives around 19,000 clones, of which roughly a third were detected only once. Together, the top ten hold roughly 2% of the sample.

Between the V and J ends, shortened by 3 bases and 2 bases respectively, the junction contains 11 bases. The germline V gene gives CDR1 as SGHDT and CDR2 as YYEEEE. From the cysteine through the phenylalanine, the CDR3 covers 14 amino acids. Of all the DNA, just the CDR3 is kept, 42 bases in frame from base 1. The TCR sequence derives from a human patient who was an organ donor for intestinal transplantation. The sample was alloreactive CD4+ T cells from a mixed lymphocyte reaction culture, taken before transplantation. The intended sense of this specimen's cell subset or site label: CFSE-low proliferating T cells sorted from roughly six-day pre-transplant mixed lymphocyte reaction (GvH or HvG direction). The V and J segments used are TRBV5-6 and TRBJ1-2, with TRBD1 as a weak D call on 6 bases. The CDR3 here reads CASSWGRGNYGYTF. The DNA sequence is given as TGTGCCAGCAGCTGGGGCAGGGGCAACTATGGCTACACCTTC.